These T cell receptor beta chains were read from a single sample in a study of early T cells in non-severe SARS-CoV-2 infection. TCRdb recomputed calls from the 5' RACE reads with MiXCR, one row per CDR3 protein. Altogether around 25,000 distinct CDR3 sequences are present, 3.5% to 5% being singletons, with the ten largest covering about 4.4%. The sequencing sample was made of whole blood. Source of these receptors: an adult who was a healthcare worker with PCR-confirmed SARS-CoV-2 infection or an uninfected control (not recorded which). The CDR3 runs from the conserved cysteine through the conserved F or W. The D gene is left open where the match is weak. Size values are once, few and many counts, or a class for expanded clones, and some rows have none.

CASSPQGGILSNQPQHF,TGTGCCAGCTCACCACAGGGTGGTATTTTGAGCAATCAGCCCCAGCATTTT,TRBJ1-5,.,.,TRBV18
CASSFQGAGELFF,TGTGCCAGCAGTTTTCAGGGTGCCGGGGAGCTGTTTTTT,TRBJ2-2,.,many,TRBV28
CASSLQGSNSPLHF,TGCGCCAGCAGCTTACAGGGAAGTAATTCACCCCTCCACTTT,TRBJ1-6,.,many,TRBV5-1
CASSVGPTSIPEQYF,TGTGCCAGCAGCGTAGGTCCAACCTCCATCCCCGAGCAGTACTTC,TRBJ2-7,.,many,TRBV9
CAISEGQSSGANVLTF,TGTGCCATCAGTGAAGGACAGAGCTCTGGGGCCAACGTCCTGACTTTC,TRBJ2-6,.,many,TRBV10-3
CASSLANQGPRANVLTF,TGTGCCAGCAGTTTAGCGAACCAGGGCCCCCGCGCCAACGTCCTGACTTTC,TRBJ2-6,.,many,TRBV12-3/TRBV12-4
CSVEGGRGDTQYF,TGCAGCGTTGAGGGGGGCAGGGGAGATACGCAGTATTTT,TRBJ2-3,.,few,TRBV29-1
CASSLDRDNGYTF,TGTGCCAGCAGCTTGGACAGGGATAATGGCTACACCTTC,TRBJ1-2,.,many,TRBV5-4
CSARDGREGQYNEQFF,TGCAGTGCTAGAGATGGGCGGGAGGGCCAGTACAATGAGCAGTTCTTC,TRBJ2-1,TRBD2,many,TRBV20-1
CASHGTSDTDTQYF,TGTGCCAGTCACGGGACTAGCGACACAGATACGCAGTATTTT,TRBJ2-3,TRBD2,many,TRBV4-2
CASSLGTSNEQFF,TGTGCCAGCAGCTTAGGGACGTCAAATGAGCAGTTCTTC,TRBJ2-1,.,many,TRBV7-7
CASSFGLVAEAFF,TGTGCCAGCAGCTTTGGGCTGGTCGCTGAAGCTTTCTTT,TRBJ1-1,.,many,TRBV7-8
CATSDWGSTDTQYF,TGTGCCACCAGTGATTGGGGTTCCACAGATACGCAGTATTTT,TRBJ2-3,.,many,TRBV24-1
CATSDPHGTVYEQYF,TGTGCCACCAGTGATCCACATGGGACGGTCTACGAGCAGTACTTC,TRBJ2-7,.,.,TRBV24-1
CSARSGLSTDTQYF,TGCAGTGCTAGGTCGGGATTATCCACAGATACGCAGTATTTT,TRBJ2-3,.,many,TRBV20-1
CASSVAGLGTDTQYF,TGTGCCAGCAGCGTAGCGGGACTAGGTACAGATACGCAGTATTTT,TRBJ2-3,TRBD2,few,TRBV6-2/TRBV6-3
CTYRVGETQYF,TGCACCTACAGGGTCGGGGAGACCCAGTACTTC,TRBJ2-5,.,.,TRBV29-1
CSVGTQGAVAYEQYF,TGCAGCGTTGGGACACAGGGGGCTGTGGCCTACGAGCAGTACTTC,TRBJ2-7,TRBD1,.,TRBV29-1
CASSPWGTSGPRNTGELFF,TGTGCCAGCAGCCCCTGGGGGACGTCAGGGCCGCGGAACACCGGGGAGCTGTTTTTT,TRBJ2-2,.,many,TRBV7-6
CASSLKSGTHGYTF,TGTGCCAGCAGCTTAAAATCAGGGACGCATGGCTACACCTTC,TRBJ1-2,.,many,TRBV5-4
CASSRGTTYEQYF,TGTGCCAGCTCACGAGGGACTACTTACGAGCAGTACTTC,TRBJ2-7,TRBD2,.,TRBV18
CASSLAAADSNQPQHF,TGTGCCAGCAGTTTAGCGGCGGCGGATAGCAATCAGCCCCAGCATTTT,TRBJ1-5,.,few,TRBV28
CSAPPTGAGYNEQFF,TGCAGTGCTCCTCCGACAGGGGCGGGCTACAATGAGCAGTTCTTC,TRBJ2-1,TRBD1,.,TRBV20-1
CASSHGRGAGGQETQYF,TGTGCCAGCAGCCACGGGAGGGGAGCGGGAGGTCAGGAGACCCAGTACTTC,TRBJ2-5,TRBD2,many,TRBV5-8
CSASPSGSGNEQFF,TGCAGTGCTAGCCCAAGCGGGAGTGGGAATGAGCAGTTCTTC,TRBJ2-1,TRBD2,many,TRBV20-1
CASRYTGRNTEAFF,TGTGCCAGCAGGTATACAGGGAGGAACACTGAAGCTTTCTTT,TRBJ1-1,.,many,TRBV28